The 22 T cell receptor beta chains in this list originate from one sample, sequenced in a study of T cell responses to AZD1222 COVID-19 vaccine. Profiling relied on immunoSEQ multiplex PCR, and the TCRdb table lists in-frame clones only, not all of them. The sample holds 95,000 to 150,000 clones, less than 95% seen once. This sample comprised peripheral blood, obtained on day 0 of MenACWY control vaccination. The receptor source for this set is an adult in good health.

V and J are TRBV6-6 and TRBJ1-2; D is unclear. CDR3 size: 13 residues. Germline assignment: CDR1 MNHNY and CDR2 SVGAGI (reference sequence). Trimming stripped 6 bases from V and 1 base from J, with 9 bases between. The CDR3: CASSRQLNYGYTF. The CDR3 nucleotides are TGTGCCAGCAGCCGACAACTTAACTATGGCTACACCTTC.

The chain's CDR3 is CASSPVQESSSSGANVLTF. The CDR3 DNA reads as TGTGCCAGCTCACCCGTACAGGAGTCGTCCTCCTCTGGGGCCAACGTCCTGACTTTC. The gene calls are TRBV18 and TRBJ2-6, with a possible D match to TRBD1 (5 bases). In germline, CDR1 is KGHSH, CDR2 LQKENI. The germline V and J ends were trimmed by 3 bases and 0 bases, with 18 bases remaining between them. CDR3 length: 19 amino acids.

The rearrangement joins TRBV19 to TRBJ2-4, with TRBD1 as a possible D gene (5 bases). Per the germline V gene, CDR1 is LNHDA and CDR2 is SQIVND (reference sequence). V was trimmed by 3 bases and J by 7 bases, leaving 16 bases between them. The CDR3 is 15 amino acids. CDR3 sequence (DNA): TGTGCCAGTAGTATTTCGGGTCAGGGCACGAACATTCAGTACTTC. This codes for CASSISGQGTNIQYF.

The chain recombines TRBV19 with TRBJ2-7; 10 bases are shared with TRBD1. V was clipped by 9 bases and J by 2 bases; unmatched bases: 4. Germline V gives CDR1 LNHDA, CDR2 SQIVND (reference sequence). There are 13 residues in the CDR3. In DNA form, the CDR3 reads TGTGCCAGCCGGGACAGGGGTACCTACGAGCAGTACTTC. As protein: CASRDRGTYEQYF.

This clone was counted between two and nine times. V and J are TRBV5-1 and TRBJ2-5, with a possible D match to TRBD1 (5 bases). The CDR3 has 13 residues. Germline CDR1 reads SGHRS; CDR2 reads YFSETQ. Trimming took off 7 bases at V and 2 bases at J, with 12 bases between the two ends. This CDR3 reads CASAWQGQETQYF. CDR3 coding DNA: TGCGCCAGCGCCTGGCAGGGACAAGAGACCCAGTACTTC.

The rearrangement uses TRBV6-4 and TRBJ2-3; 12 bases agree with TRBD2. The CDR3 is 16 residues long. Germline-derived CDR1 and CDR2 are MRHNA and SNTAGT. V trimming: 4 bases; J trimming: 2 bases; junction bases outside the gene matches: 4. The CDR3 sequence: CASSASGGAPTDTQYF. The CDR3 region has the DNA TGTGCCAGCAGTGCTAGCGGGGGGGCGCCCACAGATACGCAGTATTTT.

In nucleotides, the CDR3 is TGTGCCAGCAGCTTGTACAGGGACGGAAACACCATATATTTT. Translation: CASSLYRDGNTIYF. The chain carries TRBV7-8 and TRBJ1-3, with a tentative D call TRBD1 (6 bases). This CDR3 contains 14 residues. Trimming took off 3 bases at V and 4 bases at J, with 10 bases between the two ends. Germline assignment: CDR1 SGHVS and CDR2 FQNEAQ.

This rearrangement joins TRBV7-9 to TRBJ1-4; D possibly corresponds to TRBD1 (5 bases). Germline-derived CDR1 and CDR2 are SEHNR and FQNEAQ (reference sequence). The length of the CDR3 is 14 residues. V shed 3 bases and J shed 7 bases, with 12 bases lying between them. In DNA form, the CDR3 reads TGTGCCAGCAGCTTCGGGCAGGGACTTGAAAAACTGTTTTTT. Translation: CASSFGQGLEKLFF.

The chain uses TRBV5-3 and TRBJ2-5, with TRBD1 as a possible D gene (6 bases). TRBV5-3 is filed as an ORF, its function uncertain. Deletions cut 2 bases from V and 3 bases from J, with 14 bases between. This CDR3 comprises 15 residues. Here the CDR3 reads CARSFSPGEEETQYF. As DNA, the CDR3 is TGTGCCAGAAGCTTCAGCCCAGGGGAAGAAGAGACCCAGTACTTC.

The rearrangement links TRBV5-1 to TRBJ2-7; D may be TRBD2 (6 bases). Germline lookup yields CDR1 SGHRS and CDR2 YFSETQ. Trimming left V 6 bases short and J 3 bases short, with 13 bases between. The CDR3 covers 13 residues. The CDR3 sequence: CASNSGGDYEQYF. The CDR3 DNA is TGCGCCAGCAACTCCGGGGGAGACTACGAGCAGTACTTC.

This clone has only one observation. The CDR3 sequence: CASSLWDNSYEQYV. In nucleotides, the CDR3 is TGTGCCAGCAGCTTGTGGGACAACTCCTACGAGCAGTACGTC. The gene calls are TRBV5-4 and TRBJ2-7; perhaps TRBD1 as D (6 bases). CDR3 length: 14 amino acids. The V and J ends lost 1 base and 0 bases respectively, with 8 bases between them. Germline CDR1 is SGHNT and CDR2 is YYREEE (reference sequence).

The V and J genes are TRBV2 and TRBJ1-6, with D possibly being TRBD1 (6 bases). CDR3 length: 14 amino acids. Trimming shortened V by 5 bases and J by 4 bases, and 9 bases separated the two germline ends. The germline V gene encodes CDR1 SNHLY and CDR2 FYNNEI. In DNA form, the CDR3 reads TGTGCCAGCAGTAAAACAGGGTATAATTCACCCCTCCACTTT. This codes for CASSKTGYNSPLHF.

The chain carries TRBV7-9 and TRBJ1-6, with a weak D call TRBD1 (6 bases). There are 15 residues in the CDR3. Germline CDR1 SEHNR, CDR2 FQNEAQ (reference sequence). Trimming left V 0 bases short and J 7 bases short, with 10 bases between. In DNA, the CDR3 is TGTGCCAGCAGCTTAGCAACAGGGTCAAATTCACCCCTCCACTTT. Residues: CASSLATGSNSPLHF. The full variable domain, rest sourced from reference TRBV7-9 and TRBJ1-6, is DTGVSQNPRHKITKRGQNVTFRCDPISEHNRLYWYRQTLGQGPEFLTYFQNEAQLEKSRLLSDRFSAERPKGSFSTLEIQRTEQGDSAMYLCASSLATGSNSPLHFGNGTRLTVT.

This chain links TRBV28 with TRBJ1-4; D might be TRBD1 (5 bases). Germline assignment: CDR1 MDHEN and CDR2 SYDVKM. The CDR3 covers 12 residues. V was shortened by 5 bases and J by 7 bases, with 8 bases between the two germline ends. CDR3 sequence (DNA): TGTGCCAGCAGTGGGGGGGGTGAAAAACTGTTTTTT. Translating gives CASSGGGEKLFF.

The chain is built from TRBV6-4 and TRBJ1-2, with D tentatively TRBD1 (6 bases). This CDR3 has 13 residues. Germline values: CDR1 MRHNA, CDR2 SNTAGT. Trimming shortened V by 5 bases and J by 6 bases, and 13 bases separated the two germline ends. The CDR3 here is CASSYREGDGYTF. The CDR3 DNA follows: TGTGCCAGCAGTTACCGGGAGGGGGATGGCTACACCTTC.

V and J are TRBV24-1 and TRBJ1-2; D remains ambiguous. Germline CDR1 reads KGHDR; CDR2 reads SFDVKD. Trimming shortened V by 3 bases and J by 3 bases, and 16 bases separated the two germline ends. This CDR3 is built from 16 residues. CDR3 in DNA: TGTGCCACCAGTGATGGCCCCAACTTGGGCGACTATGGCTACACCTTC. Translated: CATSDGPNLGDYGYTF.

The genes are TRBV7-9 and TRBJ2-6; D unresolved. The ends were cut back, 3 bases at V and 0 bases at J, with 6 bases in the middle. Looked up from germline, CDR1 is SEHNR and CDR2 is FQNEAQ (reference sequence). The CDR3 has 15 residues. The CDR3 DNA follows: TGTGCCAGCAGCTTTGGCCACTCTGGGGCCAACGTCCTGACTTTC. Amino acid sequence: CASSFGHSGANVLTF.

The J gene is TRBJ2-6, the V gene TRBV27; TRBD1 is a possible D gene (6 bases). Germline CDR1 is MNHEY and CDR2 is SMNVEV (reference sequence). The CDR3 is 17 amino acids. V was clipped by 0 bases and J by 2 bases, with 11 bases between them. CDR3 DNA sequence: TGTGCCAGCAGTTTATCCCCTCGGACAGCTGGGGCCAACGTCCTGACTTTC. It translates to CASSLSPRTAGANVLTF.

V is TRBV2 and J is TRBJ2-7; TRBD2 aligns across 7 bases. Trimming cost V 4 bases and J 4 bases; bases outside gene matches: 1. The V gene's germline CDR1 is SNHLY and CDR2 FYNNEI. The CDR3 has 12 amino acids. The chain's CDR3 is CASSVGGYEQYF. In DNA, the CDR3 is TGTGCCAGCAGTGTGGGGGGGTACGAGCAGTACTTC. Full variable domain (rest looked up from reference TRBV2 and TRBJ2-7): EPEVTQTPSHQVTQMGQEVILRCVPISNHLYFYWYRQILGQKVEFLVSFYNNEISEKSEIFDDQFSVERPDGSNFTLKIRSTKLEDSAMYFCASSVGGYEQYFGPGTRLTVT.

The chain has TRBV7-9 and TRBJ1-2, with TRBD1 matching 9 bases. CDR3 length: 18 residues. With 6 bases clipped from V and 2 bases from J, the junction kept 16 bases outside the gene matches. Germline CDR1 reads SEHNR; CDR2 reads FQNEAQ (reference sequence). This chain's CDR3 is CASRPNNRGLGLNYGYTF. Written as DNA, the CDR3 is TGTGCCAGCAGACCTAACAACAGGGGGCTGGGCTTAAACTATGGCTACACCTTC.

This chain connects TRBV6-2 or TRBV6-3 to TRBJ2-1, with TRBD2 as a possible D gene (5 bases). The CDR3 is 12 residues long. Looked up from germline, CDR1 is MNHEY and CDR2 is SVGEGT. Deletions cut 4 bases from V and 10 bases from J, with 11 bases between. This chain's CDR3 is CASSFLAWEQFF. CDR3 sequence (DNA): TGTGCCAGCAGTTTTCTAGCTTGGGAGCAGTTCTTC.

J is TRBJ1-5 and V is TRBV7-9; a possible D gene is TRBD1 (6 bases). There are 15 residues in the CDR3. With 1 base removed from V and 6 bases from J, the gap between germline ends came to 13 bases. Germline CDR1 reads SEHNR; CDR2 reads FQNEAQ (reference sequence). The CDR3 region is CASSLGQNRVQPQHF. In DNA, the CDR3 is TGTGCCAGCAGCTTAGGTCAAAACAGGGTTCAGCCCCAGCATTTT.